These T cell receptor beta chains were read from a single sample in a study of blood T cell repertoires in COVID-19. The assay was immunoSEQ multiplex PCR, and TCRdb's table has in-frame clones only and misses some. The profile shows hundreds of thousands of clones, roughly 90% of them singletons. Sequencing was done on a sample of PBMCs or T cells enriched from blood (not recorded which). These TCRs come from a man aged 55 to 70 who had recovered from COVID-19. Each CDR3 is given with its conserved first and last residue. D genes are given only for firm matches. Part of the rows lack a size; the others show once, few, many or a class for expanded clones.

>NA|NA|TRBV7-9|TRBJ1-1
TGTGCCAGCAGCAAAGACAGTGCCACTGAAGCTTTCTTT
CASSKDSATEAFF
>NA|NA|TRBV18|TRBJ2-7
TGTGCCAGCTCACCATTGGCCGACAGCCGGTCCCCCTACGAGCAGTACTTC
CASSPLADSRSPYEQYF
>NA|NA|TRBV12-3/TRBV12-4|TRBJ1-1
TGTGCCAGCAGATCGTTCACTGAAGCTTTCTTT
CASRSFTEAFF
>TRBD1|once|TRBV7-2|TRBJ2-5
TGTGCCAGCAGCTTAGGACAGGGGGAGACCCAGTACTTC
CASSLGQGETQYF
>TRBD2|NA|TRBV27|TRBJ2-1
TGTGCCAGCAGTTTATTCGGACTAGCGGGAGGGTACAATGAGCAGTTCTTC
CASSLFGLAGGYNEQFF
>NA|NA|TRBV18|TRBJ1-2
TGTGCCAGCTCACCACCAACAGACTATGGCTACACCTTC
CASSPPTDYGYTF
>NA|NA|TRBV7-9|TRBJ1-2
TGTGCCAGCAGCTTAGATACTAACTATGGCTACACCTTC
CASSLDTNYGYTF
>NA|NA|TRBV6-1|TRBJ2-7
TGTGCCAGCAGTGAAAATCGGGCAGGGCGAGAGCAGTACTTC
CASSENRAGREQYF
>TRBD1|once|TRBV19|TRBJ2-1
TGTGCCAGTGGGACAGGGGCGACAGGAAATGAGCAGTTCTTC
CASGTGATGNEQFF
>NA|once|TRBV13|TRBJ1-2
TGTGCCAGCAGCCCCGGACAGTACGTGAACTATGGCTACACCTTC
CASSPGQYVNYGYTF
>TRBD1|NA|TRBV5-5|TRBJ1-2
TGTGCCAGCAGCCCGACCCGGACAGGGCCATATGGCTACACCTTC
CASSPTRTGPYGYTF
>NA|NA|TRBV12-5|TRBJ1-2
TGTGCTAGTGGTCTGCGTCCTCGGGGGGGCTATGGCTACACCTTC
CASGLRPRGGYGYTF
>TRBD2|NA|TRBV6-1|TRBJ2-5
TGTGCCAGCAGTGAAAATACAGCCCCGGGACTAGCGAAAACGGAGACCCAGTACTTC
CASSENTAPGLAKTETQYF
>NA|few|TRBV11-3|TRBJ1-1
TGTGCCAGCAGCTCCAGGGGTGCTGAAGCTTTCTTT
CASSSRGAEAFF
>TRBD2|once|TRBV7-8|TRBJ2-5
TGTGCCAGCAGCCTCCAAGCGGGAACCCCCGAGACCCAGTACTTC
CASSLQAGTPETQYF
>TRBD1|once|TRBV5-1|TRBJ2-1
TGCGCCAGCAGTCCCGGGACAGGGATCTACAATGAGCAGTTCTTC
CASSPGTGIYNEQFF
>TRBD1|NA|TRBV9|TRBJ1-6
TGTGCCAGCAGCGAGGGACAGAATAATTCACCCCTCCACTTT
CASSEGQNNSPLHF
>TRBD1|NA|TRBV7-8|TRBJ1-1
TGTGCCAGCAGCCGTTATCAGGGGGGCACTGAAGCTTTCTTT
CASSRYQGGTEAFF
>NA|NA|TRBV7-9|TRBJ2-2
TGTGCCAGCCTTCTTGAGCAGAACACCGGGGAGCTGTTTTTT
CASLLEQNTGELFF
>NA|NA|TRBV5-1|TRBJ2-2
TGCGCCAGCAGCGATAAGACATTCTTAGATCGGGAGCTGTTTTTT
CASSDKTFLDRELFF
>NA|once|TRBV19|TRBJ1-5
TGTGCCAGTAGTATCGGTCAGCCCCAGCATTTT
CASSIGQPQHF
>TRBD2|NA|TRBV7-2|TRBJ2-7
TGTGCCAGCAGCCTCACTAGCGGTCCCTACGAGCAGTACTTC
CASSLTSGPYEQYF
>TRBD1|NA|TRBV9|TRBJ1-2
TGTGCCAGCAGCGTGACAGGGAACTATGGCTACACCTTC
CASSVTGNYGYTF
>TRBD1|NA|TRBV9|TRBJ1-6
TGTGCCAGCAGGGCAACCGGGACAGGGAATTCACCCCTCCACTTT
CASRATGTGNSPLHF
>NA|NA|TRBV7-3|TRBJ2-2
TGTGCCAGCAGCTTAAATTTGCGGCCTTCTGGCACCGGGGAGCTGTTTTTT
CASSLNLRPSGTGELFF
>TRBD2|NA|TRBV9|TRBJ2-3
TGTGCCAGCAGCGTAGAAGCAGCGGGAGTGCTAGATACGCAGTATTTT
CASSVEAAGVLDTQYF
>NA|once|TRBV6-4|TRBJ1-6
TGTGCCAGCAGTGACGGTTCGGGTATCCACTTT
CASSDGSGIHF
>TRBD1|NA|TRBV7-2|TRBJ2-7
TGTGCCAGCAGCCGACGACAGGGTCTCGAGCAGTACTTC
CASSRRQGLEQYF
>NA|NA|TRBV27|TRBJ1-3
TGTGCCAGCAGCGCAGGGTCTGGAAACACCATATATTTT
CASSAGSGNTIYF
>NA|NA|TRBV10-3|TRBJ1-6
TGTGCCATCAGCGAGGGACACTATAATTCACCCCTCCACTTT
CAISEGHYNSPLHF
>NA|NA|TRBV5-4|TRBJ1-1
TGTGCCAGCAGCTTGGGGGGCAGCCCTACCGCTTTCTTT
CASSLGGSPTAFF
>TRBD1|NA|TRBV9|TRBJ2-2
TGTGCCAGCAGCGTCGGACAGGGGGCGAGCGGGGAGCTGTTTTTT
CASSVGQGASGELFF
>TRBD1|NA|TRBV11-3|TRBJ2-3
TGTGCCAGCAGCTCAGGGACAGGGGCAAAGGAGGATACGCAGTATTTT
CASSSGTGAKEDTQYF